One T cell receptor (beta chain) is described in this entry. Naive CD8 cells comprised CD45RO-negative, CCR7-positively selected cells, excluding terminally differentiated effector memory CD45RA+ cells. V dropped 8 bases and J dropped 5 bases, with 18 bases sitting between them. This CDR3 is 14 amino acids long. The germline CDR1 and CDR2 sequences are MNHEY and SVGAGI. These data come from a study of shared clonotypes between healthy human individuals. TCRdb keeps only in-frame clones here, not all; method: immunoSEQ multiplex PCR. Of millions of clones listed, around 96% are singletons. The origin of this receptor is a man aged 18 to 30 in good health. V is TRBV6-5 and J is TRBJ1-2; D gene ambiguous. Sample: naive CD8+ T cells sorted from blood. CDR3 in amino acids: CASGPRAPGYGYTF. The CDR3 DNA is TGTGCCAGCGGACCGAGGGCCCCTGGTTATGGCTACACCTTC.